This T cell receptor (beta chain) appears in the sequencing data of a study of cytomegalovirus exposure and HLA in healthy donors. Whole-study findings and limits: Later analysis associated a missense DCLRE1C variant with TCR beta V- and J-gene trimming. It has been reported that TCR beta sequences accurately predicted the HLA-A and HLA-B alleles of most subjects.

Although they were nominally healthy when sampled, donors likely had unrecorded immune exposures. On this clone: The antigen is unknown.

The germline V gene encodes CDR1 SGHRS and CDR2 YFSETQ. V lost 1 base and J lost 4; bases outside the gene matches: 6. This CDR3 region has 16 residues. PCR was performed using 60 Vbeta and 13 Jbeta primers. Per the original methods: The count from a later analysis was about 80 million unique TCR beta chains, around 10 million of them shared. Here immunoSEQ multiplex PCR was the method, and the copy in TCRdb shows in-frame clones only, minus some. V and J calls and clone size are those listed in that table; D and trimming were worked out from the DNA. Here the sample spans about 160,000 clones, roughly 88% being singletons.

The J gene is TRBJ2-3, the V gene TRBV5-1; 10 nucleotides match TRBD2. The sequencing sample was made of PBMCs. The receptor comes from a man aged 45 to 65 in good health and CMV-seropositive. The CDR3 coding sequence is TGCGCCAGCAGCTTGAGGCTAGCGGGAGAGTCAGATACGCAGTATTTT. Its protein product is CASSLRLAGESDTQYF.